Below are 5 T cell receptor beta chains sequenced from a single sample in a study of Ad26.COV2.S vaccination and SARS-CoV-2 variants. Indicated treatment: roughly 19 received Ad26.COV2.S at low or high dose, single or two shots; about 5 received placebo; per-sample allocation not given. Specimen acquisition occurred on day 63 following the initial vaccine or placebo injection. This table comes from immunoSEQ multiplex PCR, and its TCRdb copy is limited to in-frame clones, with some not included. The sample contains 290,000 or so clones, about 87% of which appear only once. The sequenced sample was peripheral blood, obtained in a trial of Ad26.COV2.S vaccine versus placebo. The receptors were sampled from a person between 18 and 65 years old who received the Ad26.COV2.S COVID-19 vaccine or a placebo.

The genes are TRBV18 and TRBJ1-5; no reliable D call. Germline CDR1 reads KGHSH; CDR2 reads LQKENI. The CDR3 length is 14 residues. The V gene lost 3 bases and the J gene lost 3 bases, with 9 bases spanning the gap. The CDR3 is CASSPTGANQPQHF. For the CDR3, the DNA is TGTGCCAGCTCACCTACCGGTGCCAATCAGCCCCAGCATTTT.

This chain uses TRBV25-1 with TRBJ1-2, with 9 bases matching TRBD1. Germline assignment: CDR1 MGHDK and CDR2 SYGVNS. This CDR3 contains 15 residues. The junction had 10 bases not matched to a gene; V was cut back by 7 bases and J by 4 bases. CDR3 nucleotide sequence: TGTGCCAGCAACTCCTGGGACAGGGCGGTCTATGGCTACACCTTC. Protein product: CASNSWDRAVYGYTF.

V and J are TRBV30 and TRBJ1-2; D not certain. CDR1 and CDR2 (germline): GTSNPN, SVGIG (reference sequence). V was pared by 3 bases and J by 4 bases, with 18 bases between. This CDR3 is built from 15 residues. The CDR3 region has the DNA TGTGCCTGGAGGGCGGCCGGAATCTCCTTCTATGGCTACACCTTC. Translated: CAWRAAGISFYGYTF.

The rearrangement joins TRBV7-9 to TRBJ1-5; D might be TRBD1 (6 bases). Trimming shortened V by 1 base and J by 3 bases, and 10 bases separated the two germline ends. Germline V lookup: CDR1 SEHNR, CDR2 FQNEAQ (reference sequence). This CDR3 is built from 15 residues. CDR3 in DNA: TGTGCCAGCAGCTTAGACGGGGGCCTCAATCAGCCCCAGCATTTT. Translating it yields CASSLDGGLNQPQHF.

This rearrangement joins TRBV6-5 to TRBJ2-5; tentatively, D is TRBD1 (5 bases). CDR1 MNHEY and CDR2 SVGAGI come from the germline V gene. V was pared by 5 bases and J by 5 bases, with 15 bases between. The CDR3 length is 14 residues. The CDR3: CASSKPTVRETQYF. The CDR3 nucleotides are TGTGCCAGCAGTAAACCGACAGTCCGGGAGACCCAGTACTTC.